The table lists the clone carrying this T cell receptor (beta chain) with a count of one. Its antigen is as yet unknown. As for treatment: around 19 received Ad26.COV2.S at low or high dose, single or two shots; about 5 received placebo; per-sample allocation not given. Specimen acquisition occurred on day 63 following the initial vaccine or placebo injection. These data come from a study of Ad26.COV2.S vaccination and SARS-CoV-2 variants. About the study: Once or twice, 56 days apart, Ad26.COV2.S was delivered intramuscularly. Study conclusions and caveats: Comparable non-spike TCR breadth was observed in vaccine and placebo recipients.

The protocol was immunoSEQ multiplex PCR, while the TCRdb copy is restricted to in-frame clones and leaves out a portion. The repertoire holds a few hundred thousand clones, with 90% as singletons. Trimming cost V 6 bases and J 1 base, with 13 bases left between them. The germline V gene has CDR1 MDHEN and CDR2 SYDVKM. The length of the CDR3 is 14 residues. The receptor's source is a person between 18 and 59 years old who received the Ad26.COV2.S COVID-19 vaccine or a placebo. V usage is TRBV28 and J usage is TRBJ2-7, with D hard to call. Source: peripheral blood, taken in a trial of Ad26.COV2.S vaccine versus placebo. CDR3 nucleotides: TGTGCCAGCAGGAAAAGGACGGATTCCTACGAGCAGTACTTC. Its translation is CASRKRTDSYEQYF. Based on the CDR3 plus reference TRBV28 and TRBJ2-7, the full variable domain is DVKVTQSSRYLVKRTGEKVFLECVQDMDHENMFWYRQDPGLGLRLIYFSYDVKMKEKGDIPEGYSVSREKKERFSLILESASTNQTSMYLCASRKRTDSYEQYFGPGTRLTVT.